This T cell receptor (beta chain) was sequenced during a study of shared clonotypes between healthy human individuals. The naive CD8 population came from CD45RO-negative cells selected for CCR7, without terminally differentiated effector memory CD45RA+ cells. Some clones are missing from TCRdb's copy, which holds only in-frame ones; the method was immunoSEQ multiplex PCR. In the table there are 2 million to 2.5 million clones, just under 95% of which are singletons. Study-wide results and limits: Researchers found naive subsets generally carried larger estimated richness than memory subsets. A few donors shared around 5.2% of their naive CD4 clonotypes. Expectations were that clonotype sharing among donors would be affected by sequencing depth. Inspection by rarefaction showed sorted-subset sequencing to be incomplete despite large depth.

The CDR3 adds up to 12 amino acids, both ends counted. Germline CDR1 is SGHDT and CDR2 is YYEEEE. Worth noting for this clone: The antigen is unknown. The CDR3 ends on some other residue instead of the conserved phenylalanine or tryptophan, so this is likely a read error. The DNA is left out, because the CDR3 cannot be placed on it with certainty; the CDR3 is given as TCRdb lists it.

This clonotype originated in a man in his late teens or twenties in good health. The chain employs TRBV5-6 and TRBJ1-4; the table assigns TRBD1, which was not confirmed against the DNA. The specimen was naive CD8+ T cells sorted from blood. CDR3 sequence reads: CASSLIASGRIP.